This note documents a single T cell receptor beta chain sequence. TCRdb's table, derived via immunoSEQ multiplex PCR, lists solely in-frame clones and lacks some. This sample yields around 400,000 clones, of which around four fifths are seen a single time; about 4.8% belongs to the top ten. Cohort 3 donors counted as recovered after two negative PCRs, clearance, or resolved symptoms. These data originate in a study of blood T cell repertoires in COVID-19. This CDR3 region has 16 residues. V was pared by 1 base and J by 5 bases, with 15 bases between. Germline V lookup: CDR1 MNHEY, CDR2 SMNVEV (reference sequence).

Sequenced sample: PBMCs or T cells enriched from blood (not recorded which). The receptor comes from a woman between 50 and 59 years old who had recovered from COVID-19. This chain links TRBV27 with TRBJ1-5, with D unresolved. The CDR3 region is CASSLFGRGWDQPQHF. The CDR3, as DNA: TGTGCCAGCAGTTTATTTGGCCGAGGGTGGGATCAGCCCCAGCATTTT.